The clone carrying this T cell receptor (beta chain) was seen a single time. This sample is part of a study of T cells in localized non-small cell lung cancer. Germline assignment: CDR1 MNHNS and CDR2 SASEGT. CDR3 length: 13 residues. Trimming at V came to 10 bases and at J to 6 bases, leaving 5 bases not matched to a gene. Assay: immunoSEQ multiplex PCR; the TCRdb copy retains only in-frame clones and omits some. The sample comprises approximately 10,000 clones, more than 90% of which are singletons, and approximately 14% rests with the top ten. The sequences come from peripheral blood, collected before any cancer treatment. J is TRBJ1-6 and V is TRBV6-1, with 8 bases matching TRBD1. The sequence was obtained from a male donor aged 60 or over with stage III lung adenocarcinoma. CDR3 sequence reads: CATRGLGNSPLHF. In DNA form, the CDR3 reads TGTGCCACCAGGGGGCTCGGTAATTCACCCCTCCACTTT.